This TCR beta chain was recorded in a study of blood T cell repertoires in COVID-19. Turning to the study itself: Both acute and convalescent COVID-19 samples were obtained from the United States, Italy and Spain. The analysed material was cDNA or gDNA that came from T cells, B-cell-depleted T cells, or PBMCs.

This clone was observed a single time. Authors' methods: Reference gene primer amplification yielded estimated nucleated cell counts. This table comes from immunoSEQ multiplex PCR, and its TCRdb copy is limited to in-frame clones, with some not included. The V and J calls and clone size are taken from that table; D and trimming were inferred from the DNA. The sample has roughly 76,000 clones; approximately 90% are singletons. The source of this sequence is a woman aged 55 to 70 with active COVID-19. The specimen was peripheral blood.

CDR3 region: CASRGPPYSNQPQHF. CDR3 bases: TGTGCCAGTAGGGGGCCTCCTTATAGCAATCAGCCCCAGCATTTT. The J gene is TRBJ1-5, the V gene TRBV19; tentatively, D is TRBD1 (5 bases). The CDR3 totals 15 residues. Trimming left V 6 bases short and J 0 bases short, with 12 bases between. In germline, CDR1 is LNHDA, CDR2 SQIVND (reference sequence).